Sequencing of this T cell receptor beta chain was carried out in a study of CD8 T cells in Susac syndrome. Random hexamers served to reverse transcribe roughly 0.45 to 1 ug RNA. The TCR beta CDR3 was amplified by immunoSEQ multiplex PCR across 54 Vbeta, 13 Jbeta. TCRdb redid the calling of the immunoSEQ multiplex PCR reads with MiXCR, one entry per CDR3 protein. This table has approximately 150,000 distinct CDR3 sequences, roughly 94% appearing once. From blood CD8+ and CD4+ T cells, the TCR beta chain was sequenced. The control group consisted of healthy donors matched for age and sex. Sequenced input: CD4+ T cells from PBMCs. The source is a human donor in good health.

CDR3 protein: CASSSRTSGSRYNEQFF. The CDR3 DNA is TGTGCCAGCAGTTCCCGGACTAGCGGGAGCAGGTACAATGAGCAGTTCTTC. The chain has TRBV28 and TRBJ2-1; 13 bases align to TRBD2. The CDR3 has 17 residues. In germline, CDR1 is MDHEN, CDR2 SYDVKM. V shed 4 bases, J shed 4 bases, and the junction held 7 bases outside the gene matches.